This T cell receptor (beta chain) was captured in a study of tumor-infiltrating lymphocytes in primary liver carcinoma. Overall study: Samples had roughly 3.65 to 7.5 million productive TCRbeta reads, comparable between tissue types. Broader study findings: Against blood, tumors held a significantly higher top-250-clone fraction (p = 0.039). Tumor-adjacent and tumor-blood pairs shared a smaller degree of overlap than tumor region pairs.

Co-extraction of both nucleic acids (RNA and DNA) used roughly 19-33 mg of unsorted bulk tissue. Starting material of 500 to 600 ng total RNA yielded TCR beta cDNA via a constant-region primer. Libraries of TCR beta came from three nested multiplex PCR rounds with slightly modified ARM-PCR. A C-beta reverse primer was combined with TRBV1-TRBV30 forward primers in the first two PCR rounds, and each round had 9 to 10 cycles. TCRdb processed the multiplex PCR reads anew with MiXCR; each CDR3 protein has one entry. The sample carries 65,000 to 80,000 distinct CDR3 sequences, approximately 70% recorded once. Trimming took 3 bases from V and 6 from J, leaving 15 bases between them. Germline V lookup: CDR1 SGDLS, CDR2 YYNGEE. The CDR3 runs to 14 residues. This clonotype was seen a few times. Its specificity is unknown.

The source of this sequence is a man between 40 and 49 years old with primary liver carcinoma and hepatitis B virus infection. The specimen was liver tumor tissue from sampling region 4. The subset here: tumor region T4, right-lateral pole. The rearrangement links TRBV9 to TRBJ1-2; weak D call: TRBD1 (5 bases). The chain's CDR3 is CASSASGGRDGYTF. The CDR3 DNA reads TGTGCCAGCAGCGCCTCCGGGGGAAGGGATGGCTACACCTTC.